This record looks at one T cell receptor (beta chain) sequence and its context. V dropped 2 bases and J dropped 1; count of bases not matched to a gene: 6. Germline-derived CDR1 and CDR2 are LGHNA and YNFKEQ. The CDR3 loop spans 17 amino acids. Treatment in this sample: oral pan-JAK inhibitor, 5-10 mg twice daily. Lesional scalp tissue (obtained by punch biopsy) and peripheral blood were collected from alopecia areata patients. Sorting from PBMCs produced CD4+ and CD8+ T cells. The data are from a study of CD8+ T cells in alopecia areata. Extraction and reverse transcription of RNA yielded cDNA as the sequencing template. Sequencing used immunoSEQ multiplex PCR; TCRdb keeps in-frame clones, though not all of them. Seen here are 130,000 to 150,000 clones, approximately 85% observed once, and the top ten hold around a quarter.

The sample here was CD8+ T cells sorted from blood, taken at week 4, from a patient treated with tofacitinib. This TCR was sampled from a human donor with alopecia areata. The rearrangement joins TRBV4-2 to TRBJ1-1, with 11 bases lining up with TRBD1. Here the CDR3 reads CASSQLDRGPTNTEAFF. The CDR3 DNA follows: TGTGCCAGCAGCCAACTGGACAGGGGGCCCACGAACACTGAAGCTTTCTTT.